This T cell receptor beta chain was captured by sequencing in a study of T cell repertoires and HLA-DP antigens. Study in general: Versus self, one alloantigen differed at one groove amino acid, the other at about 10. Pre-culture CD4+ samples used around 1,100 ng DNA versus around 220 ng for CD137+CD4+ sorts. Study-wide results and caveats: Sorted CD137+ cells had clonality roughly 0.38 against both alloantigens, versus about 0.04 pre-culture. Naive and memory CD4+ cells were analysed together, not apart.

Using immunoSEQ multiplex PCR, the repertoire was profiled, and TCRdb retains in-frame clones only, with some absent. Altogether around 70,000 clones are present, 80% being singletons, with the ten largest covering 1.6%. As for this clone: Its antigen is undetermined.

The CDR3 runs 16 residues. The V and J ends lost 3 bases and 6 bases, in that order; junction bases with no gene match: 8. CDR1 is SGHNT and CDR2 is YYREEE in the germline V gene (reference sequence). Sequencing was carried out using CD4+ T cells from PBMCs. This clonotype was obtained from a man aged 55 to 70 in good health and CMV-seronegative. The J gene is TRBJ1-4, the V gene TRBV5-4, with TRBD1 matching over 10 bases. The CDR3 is CASSSNSGTGDEKLFF. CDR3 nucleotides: TGTGCCAGCAGCTCAAACTCCGGGACAGGGGATGAAAAACTGTTTTTT.